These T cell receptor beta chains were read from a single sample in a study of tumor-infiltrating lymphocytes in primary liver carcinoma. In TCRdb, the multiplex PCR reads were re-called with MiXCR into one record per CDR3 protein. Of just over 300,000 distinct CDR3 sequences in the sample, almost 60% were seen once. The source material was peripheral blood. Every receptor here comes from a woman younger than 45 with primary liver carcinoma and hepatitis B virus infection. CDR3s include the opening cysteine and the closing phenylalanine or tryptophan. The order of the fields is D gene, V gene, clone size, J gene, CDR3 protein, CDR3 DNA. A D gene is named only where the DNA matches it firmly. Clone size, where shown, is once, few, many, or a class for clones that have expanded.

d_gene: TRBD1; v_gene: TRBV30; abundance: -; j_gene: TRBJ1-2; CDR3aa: CAWSVQDRGPPLYGYTF; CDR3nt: TGTGCCTGGAGTGTACAAGACAGGGGGCCCCCTCTTTATGGCTACACCTTC
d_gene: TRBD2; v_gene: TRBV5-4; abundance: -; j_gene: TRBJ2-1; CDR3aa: CASSFGGAGGNEQFF; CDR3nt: TGTGCCAGCAGCTTTGGCGGAGCGGGGGGCAATGAGCAGTTCTTC
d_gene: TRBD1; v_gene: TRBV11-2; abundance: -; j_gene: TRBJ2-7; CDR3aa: CASRDPGQWDEEYF; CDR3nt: TGTGCCAGCAGAGACCCGGGACAGTGGGATGAGGAGTACTTC
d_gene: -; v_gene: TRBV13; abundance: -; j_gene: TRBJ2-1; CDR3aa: CASSLYSYNEQFF; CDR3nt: TGTGCCAGCAGCTTATACTCCTACAATGAGCAGTTCTTC
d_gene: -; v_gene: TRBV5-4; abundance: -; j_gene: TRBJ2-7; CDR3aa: CASSSSVGLYEQYF; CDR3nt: TGTGCCAGCAGCTCGTCGGTGGGACTGTACGAGCAGTACTTC
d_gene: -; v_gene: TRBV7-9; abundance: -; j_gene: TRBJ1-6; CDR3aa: CASSAEGAPLHF; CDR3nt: TGTGCCAGCAGCGCTGAGGGGGCACCCCTCCACTTT
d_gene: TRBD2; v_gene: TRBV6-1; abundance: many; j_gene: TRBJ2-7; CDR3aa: CASSDGTSTYEQYF; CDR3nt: TGTGCCAGCAGTGACGGGACTAGTACGTACGAGCAGTACTTC
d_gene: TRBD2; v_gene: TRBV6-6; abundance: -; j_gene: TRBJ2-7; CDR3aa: CASSYRSGGNQTFIYKQYF; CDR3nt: TGTGCCAGCAGTTACCGTAGCGGGGGAAACCAAACCTTTATCTACAAGCAGTACTTC
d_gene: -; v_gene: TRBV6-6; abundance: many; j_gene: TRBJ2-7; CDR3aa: CASRSPTGVEQYF; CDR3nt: TGTGCCAGCAGGTCCCCGACCGGTGTCGAGCAGTACTTC
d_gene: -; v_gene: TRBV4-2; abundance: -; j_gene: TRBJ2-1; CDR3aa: CASNQEEGSYNEQFF; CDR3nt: TGTGCCAGCAACCAAGAGGAGGGATCCTACAATGAGCAATTCTTC
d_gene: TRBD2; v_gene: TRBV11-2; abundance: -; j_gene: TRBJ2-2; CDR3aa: CASSWSGLTSTGELFF; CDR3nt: TGTGCCAGCAGCTGGTCGGGACTAACTTCTACCGGAGAGCTGTTTTTT
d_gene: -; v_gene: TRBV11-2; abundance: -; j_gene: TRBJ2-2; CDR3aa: CASCPPISGELFF; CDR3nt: TGTGCCAGCTGCCCCCCGATATCCGGGGAGCTGTTTTTT
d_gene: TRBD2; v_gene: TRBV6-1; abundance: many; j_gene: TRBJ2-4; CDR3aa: CASSEIAGATTKNIQYF; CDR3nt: TGTGCCAGCAGTGAAATTGCGGGAGCTACGACCAAAAACATTCAGTACTTC
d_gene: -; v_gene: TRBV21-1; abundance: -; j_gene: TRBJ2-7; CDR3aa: CASSPQEAGGRMEQYF; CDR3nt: TGTGCCAGCAGCCCTCAGGAGGCAGGGGGTAGGATGGAGCAGTACTTC
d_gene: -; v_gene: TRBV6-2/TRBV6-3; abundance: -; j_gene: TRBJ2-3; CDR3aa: CASSYSPVIDTQYF; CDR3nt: TGTGCCAGCAGTTACTCCCCGGTCATAGATACGCAGTATTTT
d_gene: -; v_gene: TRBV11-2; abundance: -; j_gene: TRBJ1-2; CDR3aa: CASSSVTFNYGYTF; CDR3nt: TGTGCCAGCAGCTCCGTGACATTTAACTATGGCTACACCTTC
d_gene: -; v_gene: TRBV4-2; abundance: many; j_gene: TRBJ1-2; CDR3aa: CASTNQDYYGYTF; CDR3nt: TGTGCCAGCACCAACCAGGACTACTATGGCTACACCTTC
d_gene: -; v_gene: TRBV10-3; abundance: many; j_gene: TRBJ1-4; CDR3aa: CAISEAGSEKLFF; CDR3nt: TGTGCCATCAGTGAGGCAGGTAGTGAAAAACTGTTTTTT
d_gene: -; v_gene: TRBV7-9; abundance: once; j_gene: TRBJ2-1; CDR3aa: CASSLLQGHEQFF; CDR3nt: TGTGCCAGCAGCTTACTTCAGGGGCATGAGCAGTTCTTC
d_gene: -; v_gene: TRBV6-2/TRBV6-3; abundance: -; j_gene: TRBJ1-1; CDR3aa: CAFLTTNTEAFF; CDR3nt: TGTGCCTTCCTTACTACCAACACTGAAGCTTTCTTT
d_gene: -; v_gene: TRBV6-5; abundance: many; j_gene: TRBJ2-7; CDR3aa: CASRSPGRNYEQYF; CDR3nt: TGTGCCAGCAGAAGTCCGGGACGGAACTACGAGCAGTACTTC
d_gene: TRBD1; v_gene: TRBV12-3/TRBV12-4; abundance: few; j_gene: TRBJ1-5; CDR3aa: CASSRRDSSSNQPQHF; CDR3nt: TGTGCCAGCAGCCGGCGGGACAGCTCAAGCAATCAGCCCCAGCATTTT
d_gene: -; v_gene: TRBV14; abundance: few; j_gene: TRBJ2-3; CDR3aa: CASSQDQGPDTQYF; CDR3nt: TGTGCCAGCAGCCAAGATCAGGGCCCAGATACGCAGTATTTT
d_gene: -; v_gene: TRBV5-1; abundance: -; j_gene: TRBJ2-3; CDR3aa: CASSPTETDTQYF; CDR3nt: TGCGCCAGCAGTCCGACAGAGACAGATACGCAGTATTTT
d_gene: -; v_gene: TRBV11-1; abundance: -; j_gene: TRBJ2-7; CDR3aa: CPSSPSGTSSYEQYF; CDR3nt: TGTCCCAGCAGCCCGTCCGGGACATCCTCCTACGAGCAGTACTTC
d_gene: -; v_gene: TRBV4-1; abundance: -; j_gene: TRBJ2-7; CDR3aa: CASSPGPGPDYERYF; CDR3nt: TGCGCCAGCAGCCCAGGGCCGGGTCCGGACTACGAGCGGTACTTC
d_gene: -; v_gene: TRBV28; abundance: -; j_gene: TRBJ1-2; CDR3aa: CASSLWEQSQGYGYTF; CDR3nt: TGTGCCAGCAGTTTATGGGAACAGAGTCAGGGCTATGGCTACACCTTC
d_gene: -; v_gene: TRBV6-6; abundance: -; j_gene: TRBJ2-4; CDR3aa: CASSPVTGNIHYF; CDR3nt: TGTGCCAGCAGCCCTGTAACGGGGAACATTCACTACTTC
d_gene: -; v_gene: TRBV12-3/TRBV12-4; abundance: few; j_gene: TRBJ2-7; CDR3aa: CASSGRTASYEQYF; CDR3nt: TGTGCCAGCAGTGGGAGGACGGCGTCCTACGAGCAGTACTTC
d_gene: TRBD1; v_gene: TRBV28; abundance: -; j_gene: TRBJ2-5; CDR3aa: CASSPGQQETQYF; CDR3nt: TGTGCCAGCAGCCCGGGACAGCAAGAGACCCAGTACTTC
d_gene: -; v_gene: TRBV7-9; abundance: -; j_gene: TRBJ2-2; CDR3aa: CASSLGALANTGELFF; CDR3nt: TGTGCCAGCAGCTTAGGGGCACTCGCGAACACCGGGGAGCTGTTTTTT
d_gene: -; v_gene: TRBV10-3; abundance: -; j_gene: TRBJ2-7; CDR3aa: CAVSYPDRDYEQYF; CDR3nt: TGTGCCGTCAGTTACCCCGACCGAGACTACGAGCAGTACTTC
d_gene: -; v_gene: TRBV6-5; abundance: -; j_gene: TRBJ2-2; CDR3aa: CASGRAGKTLVGELFF; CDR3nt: TGTGCCAGCGGTCGGGCGGGCAAGACCCTGGTCGGGGAGCTGTTTTTT
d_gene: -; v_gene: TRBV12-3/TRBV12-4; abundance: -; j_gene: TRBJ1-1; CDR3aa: CANSLQGRTEAFF; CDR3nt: TGTGCCAACAGTTTACAGGGACGGACTGAAGCTTTCTTT
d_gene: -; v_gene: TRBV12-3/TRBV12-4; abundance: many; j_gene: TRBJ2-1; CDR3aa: CASTRDSSSYNEQFF; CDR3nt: TGTGCCAGCACGAGGGACTCGAGCTCCTACAATGAGCAGTTCTTC
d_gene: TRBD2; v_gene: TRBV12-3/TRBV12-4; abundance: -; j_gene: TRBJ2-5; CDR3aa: CASSLNSGGFQEILYF; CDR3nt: TGTGCCAGCAGTTTAAATAGCGGGGGATTCCAGGAGATCCTGTACTTC
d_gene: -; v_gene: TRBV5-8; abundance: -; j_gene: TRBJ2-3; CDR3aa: CAGSLPGHASADTQYF; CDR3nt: TGTGCCGGCAGCTTGCCGGGACACGCTTCGGCAGATACGCAGTATTTT
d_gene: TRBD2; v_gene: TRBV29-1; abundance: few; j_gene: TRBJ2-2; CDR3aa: CSVLAGLAAGELFF; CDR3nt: TGCAGCGTACTCGCGGGACTAGCGGCCGGGGAGCTGTTTTTT
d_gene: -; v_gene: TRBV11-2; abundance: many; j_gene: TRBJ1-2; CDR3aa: CASSFRGGYTF; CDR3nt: TGTGCCAGCAGCTTCCGGGGTGGCTACACCTTC
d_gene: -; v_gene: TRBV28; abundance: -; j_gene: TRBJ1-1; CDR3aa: CASSFRQTKAFF; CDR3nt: TGTGCCAGCAGTTTCCGACAGACTAAAGCTTTCTTT
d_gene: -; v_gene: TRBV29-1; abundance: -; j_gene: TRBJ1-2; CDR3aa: CTVQLRTAYGYTF; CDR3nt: TGCACCGTCCAACTCCGGACGGCCTATGGCTACACCTTC
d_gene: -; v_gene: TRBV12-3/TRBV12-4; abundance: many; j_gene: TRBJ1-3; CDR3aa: CATLRDNSGNTIYF; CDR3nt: TGTGCCACACTCCGAGACAACTCTGGAAACACCATATATTTT
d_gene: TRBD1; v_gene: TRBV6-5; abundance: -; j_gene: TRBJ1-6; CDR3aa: CASSYGRDRVSSPLHF; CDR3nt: TGTGCCAGCAGTTACGGTCGGGACAGGGTCAGTTCACCCCTCCACTTT
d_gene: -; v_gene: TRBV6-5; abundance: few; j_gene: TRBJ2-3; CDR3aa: CATFSGAGYTDTQYF; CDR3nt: TGTGCCACCTTTTCCGGGGCCGGATACACAGATACGCAGTATTTT
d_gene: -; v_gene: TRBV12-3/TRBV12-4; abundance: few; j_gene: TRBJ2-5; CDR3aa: CASSESPQETQYF; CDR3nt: TGTGCCAGCAGTGAAAGCCCTCAAGAGACCCAGTACTTC
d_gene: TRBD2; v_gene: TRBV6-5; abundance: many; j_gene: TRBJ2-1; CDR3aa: CASKGTSGSSYNEQFF; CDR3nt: TGTGCCAGCAAGGGGACTAGCGGGAGCTCCTACAATGAGCAGTTCTTC
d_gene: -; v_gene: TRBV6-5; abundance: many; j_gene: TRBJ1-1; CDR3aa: CASSYLTRGTEAFF; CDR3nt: TGTGCCAGCAGTTACCTTACGAGGGGCACTGAAGCTTTCTTT
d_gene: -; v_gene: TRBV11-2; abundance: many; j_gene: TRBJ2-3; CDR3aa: CASSSPSGSSDTQYF; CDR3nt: TGTGCCAGCAGCTCCCCATCCGGGAGCTCAGATACGCAGTATTTT
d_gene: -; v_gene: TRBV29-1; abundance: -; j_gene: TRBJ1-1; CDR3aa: CSVVHSMNTETFF; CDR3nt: TGTAGCGTTGTACACAGCATGAACACTGAAACTTTCTTT
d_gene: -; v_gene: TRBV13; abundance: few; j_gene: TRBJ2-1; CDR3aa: CASSRNNEQFF; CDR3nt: TGTGCCAGCAGCCGTAACAATGAGCAGTTCTTC
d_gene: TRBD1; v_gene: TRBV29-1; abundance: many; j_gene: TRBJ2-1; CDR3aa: CSVEGTGASYNEQFF; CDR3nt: TGCAGCGTTGAAGGGACAGGGGCTTCCTACAATGAGCAGTTCTTC
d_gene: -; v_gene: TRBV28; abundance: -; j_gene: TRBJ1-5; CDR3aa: CVSSDSSFRQPQHF; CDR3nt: TGTGTCAGCAGTGACAGCTCCTTCCGTCAGCCCCAGCATTTT
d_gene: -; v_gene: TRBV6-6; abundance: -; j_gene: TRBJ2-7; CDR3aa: CASSYSLLDEQYF; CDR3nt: TGTGCCAGCAGTTACTCCCTTCTAGACGAGCAGTACTTC
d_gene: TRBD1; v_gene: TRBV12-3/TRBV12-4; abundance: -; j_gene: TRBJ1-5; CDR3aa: CASNQAQGGGQPQHF; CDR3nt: TGTGCCAGCAACCAAGCCCAAGGGGGCGGTCAGCCCCAGCATTTT